A selection of T cell receptor beta chains follows, all from one sample in a study of cytomegalovirus exposure and HLA in healthy donors. TCRdb's table, derived via immunoSEQ multiplex PCR, lists solely in-frame clones and lacks some. The sample includes 110,000 to 150,000 clones, more than 75% of them seen just once. The sequencing input was PBMCs. These TCRs come from a male donor in good health and CMV-seronegative. CDR3s include the opening cysteine and the closing phenylalanine or tryptophan. Fields, in order: D gene, clone size, J gene, V gene, CDR3 protein, CDR3 DNA. A D gene is named only where the DNA matches it firmly. The listing skips clone size in some rows; elsewhere it reads once, few, many or a size class.

TRBD1 NA TRBJ2-7 TRBV11-2 CASSQGQGATGVLEQYF TGTGCCAGCAGCCAGGGGCAGGGGGCGACGGGTGTCCTCGAGCAGTACTTC
NA NA TRBJ1-1 TRBV4-3 CASSRQGGTEAFF TGCGCCAGCAGCCGGCAGGGAGGGACTGAAGCTTTCTTT
NA NA TRBJ1-6 TRBV7-6 CASSLGREWDSPLHF TGTGCCAGCAGCTTAGGGAGGGAGTGGGATTCACCCCTCCACTTT
NA NA TRBJ1-2 TRBV11-2 CASRSGRGYTF TGTGCCAGCAGGTCCGGGAGGGGCTACACCTTC
NA NA TRBJ2-5 TRBV15 CAIGTYMETQYF TGTGCCATCGGGACATACATGGAGACCCAGTACTTC
NA once TRBJ2-7 TRBV6-6 CASSGLYEQYF TGTGCCAGCAGTGGGCTGTACGAGCAGTACTTC
TRBD1 NA TRBJ1-1 TRBV2 CASRTGKTNTEAFF TGTGCCAGCAGGACAGGGAAAACGAACACTGAAGCTTTCTTT
NA NA TRBJ1-2 TRBV6-1 CASRKTDYGYTF TGTGCCAGCAGGAAGACAGACTATGGCTACACCTTC
NA NA TRBJ1-5 TRBV18 CASSSGHSNQPQHF TGTGCCAGCTCATCTGGCCACAGCAATCAGCCCCAGCATTTT
NA few TRBJ1-1 TRBV7-2 CASSLKYQFPFF TGTGCCAGCAGCTTAAAATACCAGTTTCCTTTCTTT
NA NA TRBJ2-1 TRBV11-3 CASSPSWGGDNNEQFF TGTGCCAGCAGTCCCTCTTGGGGGGGGGACAACAATGAGCAGTTCTTC
NA NA TRBJ1-1 TRBV10-3 CAISESRVSEAFF TGTGCCATCAGTGAGTCGAGGGTCTCTGAAGCTTTCTTT
NA NA TRBJ1-1 TRBV5-6 CASNAGNTEAFF TGTGCCAGCAACGCAGGGAACACTGAAGCTTTCTTT
TRBD1 NA TRBJ1-4 TRBV5-1 CASSSGQGNEKLFF TGCGCCAGCAGCTCGGGACAGGGGAATGAAAAACTGTTTTTT
NA NA TRBJ2-5 TRBV7-7 CASSLLGGTETQYF TGTGCCAGCAGCTTGTTAGGGGGAACAGAGACCCAGTACTTC
NA few TRBJ1-1 TRBV5-4 CASSLERTEAFF TGTGCCAGCAGCTTGGAGCGGACTGAAGCTTTCTTT
NA NA TRBJ1-4 TRBV27 CASSPFDREEKLFF TGTGCCAGCAGCCCCTTCGATAGGGAGGAAAAACTGTTTTTT
TRBD1 NA TRBJ1-1 TRBV19 CASSIGGADRGKAFF TGTGCCAGTAGTATAGGGGGCGCGGACAGGGGAAAAGCTTTCTTT
TRBD1 NA TRBJ2-5 TRBV6-1 CASSLWTGASVTQYF TGTGCCAGCAGTCTATGGACAGGGGCGAGTGTGACCCAGTACTTC
NA few TRBJ2-7 TRBV7-2 CASSFTAGQLEQYF TGTGCCAGCAGCTTCACCGCGGGACAGCTTGAGCAGTACTTC